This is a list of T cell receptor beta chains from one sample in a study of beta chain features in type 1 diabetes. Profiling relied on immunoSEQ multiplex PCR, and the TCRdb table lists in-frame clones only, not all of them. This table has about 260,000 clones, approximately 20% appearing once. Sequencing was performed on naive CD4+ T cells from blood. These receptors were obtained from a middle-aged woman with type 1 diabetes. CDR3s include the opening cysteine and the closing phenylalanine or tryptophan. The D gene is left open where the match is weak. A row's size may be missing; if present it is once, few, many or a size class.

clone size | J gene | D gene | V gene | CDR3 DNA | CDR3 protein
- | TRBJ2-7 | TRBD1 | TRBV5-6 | TGTGCCAGCAGCTTGGGACAGGGAAGCTCCTACGAGCAGTACTTC | CASSLGQGSSYEQYF
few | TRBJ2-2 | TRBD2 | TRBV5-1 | TGCGCCAGCAGCGGTAGCGGGAGGGACACCGGGGAGCTGTTTTTT | CASSGSGRDTGELFF
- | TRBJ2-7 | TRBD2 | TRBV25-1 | TGTGCCAGCAGTGAATGGGGGACTAGCGGGGACTACGAGCAGTACTTC | CASSEWGTSGDYEQYF
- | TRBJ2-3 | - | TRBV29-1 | TGCAGCGTCAGGGCTACGTCGAACCCAGATACGCAGTATTTT | CSVRATSNPDTQYF
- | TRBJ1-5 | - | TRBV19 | TGTGCCAGTAGTATCGAGGGTCCCAATCAGCCCCAGCATTTT | CASSIEGPNQPQHF
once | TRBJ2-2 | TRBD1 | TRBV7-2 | TGTGCCAGCAGCTTAGCCAGGGGGAGTATGGCCGGGGAGCTGTTTTTT | CASSLARGSMAGELFF
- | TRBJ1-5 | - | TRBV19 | TGTGCCAGTAGCCACCACATTCAGGCCAGCAATCAGCCCCAGCATTTT | CASSHHIQASNQPQHF
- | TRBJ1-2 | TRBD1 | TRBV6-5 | TGTGCCAGCACCCTAGGACAGGGCATAGGCTATGGCTACACCTTC | CASTLGQGIGYGYTF
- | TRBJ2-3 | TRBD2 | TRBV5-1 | TGCGCCAGCAGCACAGCAACTAGCGGGGTACTCACAGATACGCAGTATTTT | CASSTATSGVLTDTQYF
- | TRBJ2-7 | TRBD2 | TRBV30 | TGTGCCTGGAGTGTACTCAGGACTAGCGGGAGAACTGACGAGCAGTACTTC | CAWSVLRTSGRTDEQYF
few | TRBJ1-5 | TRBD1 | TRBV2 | TGTGCCAGCAGTTCGGGACAGGGCGTTCAGCCCCAGCATTTT | CASSSGQGVQPQHF
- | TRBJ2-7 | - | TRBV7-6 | TGTGCCAGCAGCGCCGACAGTCCCTACGAGCAGTACTTC | CASSADSPYEQYF
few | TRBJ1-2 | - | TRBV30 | TGTGCCTGGAGTCCGGCAGGGTGGGACTATGGCTACACCTTC | CAWSPAGWDYGYTF
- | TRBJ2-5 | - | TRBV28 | TGTGCCAGCACCAAAAGCGGAACATGGAACCAAGAGACCCAGTACTTC | CASTKSGTWNQETQYF
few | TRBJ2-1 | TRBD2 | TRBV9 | TGTGCCAGCAGCGTAGATGCAGCGGGGGCCCTCTACAATGAGCAGTTCTTC | CASSVDAAGALYNEQFF
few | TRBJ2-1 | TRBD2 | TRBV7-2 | TGTGCCAGCAGCTTGGGGGACTACTCCTACAATGAGCAGTTCTTC | CASSLGDYSYNEQFF
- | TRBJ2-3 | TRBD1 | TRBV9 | TGTGCCAGCAGTCTAAGGCAGGGGGCAGATACGCAGTATTTT | CASSLRQGADTQYF
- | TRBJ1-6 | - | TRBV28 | TGTGCCAGCAGCCCCGGGGGAACGAATTCACCCCTCCACTTT | CASSPGGTNSPLHF
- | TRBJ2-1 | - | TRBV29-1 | TGCAGCGTTGATAAAAGCGGTCTAAAGCAGTTCTTC | CSVDKSGLKQFF
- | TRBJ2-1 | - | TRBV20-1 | TGCAGTGCCCACTACAATGAGCAGTTCTTC | CSAHYNEQFF
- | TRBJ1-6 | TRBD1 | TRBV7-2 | TGTGCCAGCTTACCGACAGGGGCTTCACCCCTCCACTTT | CASLPTGASPLHF
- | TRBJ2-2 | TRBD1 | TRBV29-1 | TGCAGCGGTGGGACAGGGGGGAGCACCGGGGAGCTGTTTTTT | CSGGTGGSTGELFF
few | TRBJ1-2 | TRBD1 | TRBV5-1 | TGCGCCAGCAGCTTGGGACAGGGAAACTATGGCTACACCTTC | CASSLGQGNYGYTF
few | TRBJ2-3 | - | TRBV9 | TGTGCCAGCAGCGTAGTCGTCGATACGCAGTATTTT | CASSVVVDTQYF
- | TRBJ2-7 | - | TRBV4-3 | TGCGCCAGCAGCCTCACGGGCTCCTACGAGCAGTACTTC | CASSLTGSYEQYF
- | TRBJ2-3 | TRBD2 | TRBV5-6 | TGTGCCAGCAGCTATCTAGCGGGAGAAACAGATACGCAGTATTTT | CASSYLAGETDTQYF
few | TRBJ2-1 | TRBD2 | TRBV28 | TGTGCCAGCAGTTTGGGGGGGAACCACAATGAGCAGTTCTTC | CASSLGGNHNEQFF
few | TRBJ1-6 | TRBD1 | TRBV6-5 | TGTGCCAGCAGTGCACCGAGGACAGGGATTTCCCTCCACTTT | CASSAPRTGISLHF
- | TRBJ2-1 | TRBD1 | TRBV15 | TGTGCCACCAGCCCCGGGACAGGCTTTTACAATGAGCAGTTCTTC | CATSPGTGFYNEQFF
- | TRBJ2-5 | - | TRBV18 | TGTGCCAGCTCACCACCAGTCAGGGCTGGAGAGACCCAGTACTTC | CASSPPVRAGETQYF
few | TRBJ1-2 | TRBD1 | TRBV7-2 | TGTGCCAGCAGCCTTGGACAGGGAAACTATGGCTACACCTTC | CASSLGQGNYGYTF
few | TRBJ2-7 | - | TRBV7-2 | TGTGCCAGCAGCTTCGCGGGGGAGCAGTACTTC | CASSFAGEQYF
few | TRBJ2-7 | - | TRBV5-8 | TGTGCCAGCAGCCTCACAGGGAATGCCTACGAGCAGTACTTC | CASSLTGNAYEQYF
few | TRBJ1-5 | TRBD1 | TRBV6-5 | TGTGCCAGCAGTCGGACAGGGGACACTCAGCCCCAGCATTTT | CASSRTGDTQPQHF
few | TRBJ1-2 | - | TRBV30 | TGTGCCTGGAGTGTACGGGGCCAGGGGTATGGCTACACCTTC | CAWSVRGQGYGYTF
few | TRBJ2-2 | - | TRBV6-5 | TGTGCCAGCTCACAATCCCTGGCCGGGGAGCTGTTTTTT | CASSQSLAGELFF
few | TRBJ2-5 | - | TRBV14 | TGTGCCAGCAGCCAAGGGCTAGGATTCTTTGGAGAGACCCAGTACTTC | CASSQGLGFFGETQYF
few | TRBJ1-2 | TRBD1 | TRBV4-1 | TGCGCCAGCAGCCAAGATCGACAGGGCTACTATGGCTACACCTTC | CASSQDRQGYYGYTF
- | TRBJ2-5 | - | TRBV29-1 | TGCAGCGTTGTCGAGCGGGAGACCCAGTACTTC | CSVVERETQYF
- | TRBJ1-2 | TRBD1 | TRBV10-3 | TGTGCCATCAGTGAGACGGACAGGGGTAATGGCTACACCTTC | CAISETDRGNGYTF
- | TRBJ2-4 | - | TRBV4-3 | TGCGCCAGCAGCCAAGGCAGGGGGGACAAAAACATTCAGTACTTC | CASSQGRGDKNIQYF